These T cell receptor beta chains were read from a single sample in a study of cytomegalovirus exposure and HLA in healthy donors. The method was immunoSEQ multiplex PCR; TCRdb's version includes in-frame clones alone and lacks a portion of them. Of around 170,000 clones in the sample, roughly 80% are singletons; the top ten hold around 0.8%. Sample: PBMCs. These TCRs come from a woman between 18 and 29 years old in good health and CMV-seronegative. Each CDR3 is given with its conserved first and last residue. D genes are given only for firm matches. The size field is filled for only some rows; it gives once, few, many or a size class.

clone_size	j_call	v_call	d_call	cdr3_aa
once	TRBJ2-5	TRBV6-5	.	CASSYSPGEKTQYF
.	TRBJ2-7	TRBV10-3	.	CAKAEGQYF
.	TRBJ1-5	TRBV7-8	TRBD1	CASSPRTGGRGLVFHRPQHF
.	TRBJ1-5	TRBV6-1	.	CASRLMTGFNQPQHF
.	TRBJ1-2	TRBV28	.	CASSSDYNYGYTF
.	TRBJ1-1	TRBV27	TRBD1	CASSSRQGGNTEAFF
once	TRBJ1-2	TRBV5-6	.	CASSLASRQNYGYTF
.	TRBJ2-1	TRBV18	.	CASSQYRDDEQFF
.	TRBJ1-5	TRBV6-5	TRBD1	CASRRQGSQPQHF
.	TRBJ2-6	TRBV6-5	.	CASSFFVENVLTF
once	TRBJ2-3	TRBV5-1	.	CASSEGTNLGGTDTQYF
.	TRBJ2-7	TRBV18	TRBD2	CASSDPGLASEQYF
.	TRBJ2-4	TRBV6-5	.	CASSYDTMSAENIQYF
once	TRBJ1-6	TRBV10-1	.	CASSESRGRNSPLHF
.	TRBJ1-1	TRBV29-1	.	CSVFPRGGLNTEAFF
once	TRBJ1-6	TRBV6-1	.	CASTGTRNSPLHF
.	TRBJ2-7	TRBV7-2	TRBD2	CASSLLRREAEQYF
.	TRBJ2-1	TRBV6-5	TRBD1	CASRPSGTGSSEQFF
.	TRBJ1-4	TRBV7-9	.	CASSLKSPGEKLFF
.	TRBJ2-7	TRBV7-9	.	CASSPRSGLQDEQYF
.	TRBJ2-7	TRBV15	.	CATGDGRGSSYEQYF
few	TRBJ2-7	TRBV28	.	CASSFGRSYEQYF
.	TRBJ2-7	TRBV9	.	CASSVGSGSSYEQYF
.	TRBJ2-5	TRBV28	TRBD2	CASSMGLAQETQYF
.	TRBJ2-1	TRBV5-1	TRBD2	CASSLIRGGYNEQFF